This T cell receptor (beta chain) was profiled in a study of T cells after yellow fever vaccination. Overall study results and limits: Faster peaking, at day 5 versus 15, marked a secondary response that was weaker. Post-booster repertoires again held most primary-vaccination clones (about 96% CD4, about 88% CD8).

This CDR3 spans 13 amino acids. The V end was cut by 2 bases, the J end by 2 bases, with 6 bases between. Germline-derived CDR1 and CDR2 are ENHRY and SYGVKD. This clonotype was observed a few times. Its antigen is unknown. From the 5' RACE reads, TCRdb called clonotypes with MiXCR, one entry per CDR3 protein. The sample includes some 350,000 distinct CDR3 sequences, about 4% of them seen just once. This sequence joins TRBV10-3 and TRBJ1-1; D unresolved. The material sequenced was PBMCs, taken 5 days after the yellow fever booster vaccination. This TCR derives from a man between 18 and 29 years old who received the YFV17D yellow fever vaccine. The CDR3 DNA sequence: TGTGCCATCAGTGAGATCTTCAACACTGAAGCTTTCTTT. Protein: CAISEIFNTEAFF.